The source of this T cell receptor beta chain is a study of blood T cell repertoires in COVID-19. Across the study: Researchers got acute and convalescent COVID-19 samples from the United States, Italy and Spain. T cells, B-cell-depleted T cells, or PBMCs provided the cDNA or gDNA that served as material.

The length of the CDR3 is 13 residues. Per germline, CDR1 SEHNR and CDR2 FQNEAQ (reference sequence). Trimming left V 4 bases short and J 7 bases short, with 13 bases between. Sequencing was performed with immunoSEQ multiplex PCR; in TCRdb, only in-frame clones are kept and a portion is missing. The sample carries under 200,000 clones, around 87% recorded once. The clonotype comes from a middle-aged man with active or convalescent COVID-19. J is TRBJ1-1 and V is TRBV7-9, with a tentative D call TRBD1 (5 bases). The source material was peripheral blood. The DNA for the CDR3 is TGTGCCAGCAGCTCAGGGTCTCACGATGAAGCTTTCTTT. Its protein product is CASSSGSHDEAFF.